The sequence of this T cell receptor (beta chain) was determined in a study of memory CD4+ T cells and cytomegalovirus serostatus. Only in-frame clones appear in the TCRdb table, and some are missing; sequencing was by immunoSEQ multiplex PCR. The sample includes just under 65,000 clones, more than 70% seen only once; the top ten take 0.88%. Overall study results and limits: 67 of 164 known CMV-associated TCRbeta sequences appeared in CD4+ memory.

This clone appeared a single time. Its specificity is unknown. The J segment lost 6 bases and the V segment lost 7 bases, leaving 7 bases of the junction unmatched. Germline V gene sequence: CDR1 MDHEN, CDR2 SYDVKM. The CDR3 is 13 residues long. The sort gate was single viable CD3+CD4+CD8-CD45RO+ cells for memory CD4+ T cells. The sequenced sample was memory CD4+ T cells from blood. The TCR sequence derives from an adult in good health and CMV-seronegative. The chain employs TRBV28 and TRBJ1-2; 8 nucleotides align to TRBD1. The CDR3 bases are TGTGCCAGCACAGGGGGCCATCTTGATGGCTACACCTTC. Translated: CASTGGHLDGYTF.